This T cell receptor (beta chain) came from a study of control samples from healthy donors and cancer patients. The V segment lost 6 bases and the J segment 6 bases; nucleotides outside the gene matches: 10. This CDR3 spans 14 amino acids. Germline V lookup: CDR1 MNHEY, CDR2 SVGAGI. Assay used: immunoSEQ multiplex PCR; TCRdb lists only in-frame clones, some missing. Of about 20,000 clones in the sample, 70% to 90% were seen once. Sequenced material: PBMCs. V usage is TRBV6-5 and J usage is TRBJ1-2, with 7 bases lining up with TRBD1. This TCR was recovered from a woman in her fifties or sixties with head and neck cancer. This chain's CDR3 is CASRWGGGRDGYTF. CDR3 in DNA: TGTGCCAGCAGGTGGGGAGGGGGCAGGGATGGCTACACCTTC.